The rows below give T cell receptor beta chains drawn from one sample of a study of regulatory T cells in long-lasting Graves disease. One entry per CDR3 protein results from TCRdb running MiXCR on the multiplex PCR reads. The table records a few hundred thousand distinct CDR3 sequences, 22% of them present only once. The source was peripheral blood mononuclear cells (PBMCs), collected when the disease was refractory, from a patient treated with antithyroid drugs. The receptors come from a female donor with Graves disease. CDR3s include the opening cysteine and the closing phenylalanine or tryptophan. The D gene is left open where the match is weak. The size of a clone is reported for some rows only, either as once, few or many, or as a class for expanded clones.

V: TRBV7-9; size: few; D: TRBD1; J: TRBJ1-1; DNA: TGTGCCAGCAGCATAACAGGGGTCACTGAAGCTTTCTTT; CDR3: CASSITGVTEAFF
V: TRBV7-2; size: .; D: .; J: TRBJ1-2; DNA: TGTGCCAGCAGCCTGACGACAGCATATGGCTACACCTTC; CDR3: CASSLTTAYGYTF
V: TRBV29-1; size: many; D: TRBD2; J: TRBJ2-7; DNA: TGCAGCGTGTGGACTAGCGGGAGAGACGAGCAGTACTTC; CDR3: CSVWTSGRDEQYF
V: TRBV12-3/TRBV12-4; size: many; D: TRBD1; J: TRBJ2-2; DNA: TGTGCCAGCAGAACAGGGGGCACGGACACCGGGGAGCTGTTTTTT; CDR3: CASRTGGTDTGELFF
V: TRBV28; size: many; D: TRBD1; J: TRBJ1-5; DNA: TGTGCCAGCAGTCCGGGACAGGAGACTGCAGGCCGGCCCCAGCATTTT; CDR3: CASSPGQETAGRPQHF
V: TRBV6-1; size: few; D: .; J: TRBJ1-1; DNA: TGTGCCAGCAGTCCCCTGGGACATACAGGGCCGAAGACTGAAGCTTTCTTT; CDR3: CASSPLGHTGPKTEAFF
V: TRBV28; size: .; D: TRBD1; J: TRBJ2-3; DNA: TGTGCCAGCAGTAAAACAGGGACAGGGGGCGCAGATACGCAGTATTTT; CDR3: CASSKTGTGGADTQYF
V: TRBV28; size: many; D: TRBD1; J: TRBJ2-7; DNA: TGTGCCAGCAGGACGACAGGGTCGGCCTACGAGCAGTACTTC; CDR3: CASRTTGSAYEQYF
V: TRBV29-1; size: .; D: TRBD2; J: TRBJ2-1; DNA: TGCAGCGCGGAGCTAGCGGTCGAGTACAATGAGCAGTTCTTC; CDR3: CSAELAVEYNEQFF
V: TRBV20-1; size: few; D: .; J: TRBJ2-3; DNA: TGCAGTGCACGGGGGGCGGGAGTAGATACGCAGTATTTT; CDR3: CSARGAGVDTQYF
V: TRBV27; size: .; D: .; J: TRBJ2-2; DNA: TGTGCCAGCAGCTTATCGGACGGGGAGCTGTTTTTT; CDR3: CASSLSDGELFF
V: TRBV20-1; size: few; D: .; J: TRBJ1-1; DNA: TGCAGTGCCCCAGCCCGACCCGGGAGGAACACTGAAGCTTTCTTT; CDR3: CSAPARPGRNTEAFF
V: TRBV30; size: few; D: .; J: TRBJ2-2; DNA: TGTGCCTGGAGCCAGACAGAATACACCGGGGAGCTGTTTTTT; CDR3: CAWSQTEYTGELFF
V: TRBV7-2; size: .; D: .; J: TRBJ1-1; DNA: TGTGCCAGCAGCCCCGTGTACACTGAAGCTTTCTTT; CDR3: CASSPVYTEAFF
V: TRBV7-3; size: few; D: TRBD1; J: TRBJ2-5; DNA: TGTGCCAGCAGCCCCAGAGGCAGGGGGCTTGAGACCCAGTACTTC; CDR3: CASSPRGRGLETQYF
V: TRBV30; size: few; D: TRBD1; J: TRBJ2-1; DNA: TGTGCCTGGAGCGCCGGACAGGCACGGGAGCAGTTCTTC; CDR3: CAWSAGQAREQFF
V: TRBV2; size: .; D: .; J: TRBJ2-5; DNA: TGTGCCAGCAGTGACTCGGGGTACGGGACCCAGTACTTC; CDR3: CASSDSGYGTQYF
V: TRBV19; size: .; D: TRBD2; J: TRBJ2-7; DNA: TGTGCCAGTAGTAACCGTGGGACTAGCGTTTACGAGCAGTACTTC; CDR3: CASSNRGTSVYEQYF
V: TRBV27; size: few; D: .; J: TRBJ1-1; DNA: TGTGCCAGCAGGGAGGGAGACATGAACACTGAAGCTTTCTTT; CDR3: CASREGDMNTEAFF
V: TRBV20-1; size: .; D: TRBD1; J: TRBJ2-5; DNA: TGCAGTGCTACCCCTGACAGGGTGGACGAGACCCAGTACTTC; CDR3: CSATPDRVDETQYF
V: TRBV19; size: .; D: .; J: TRBJ2-5; DNA: TGTGCCAGTAGTATGTTGGGACAATTGGAAGAGACCCAGTACTTC; CDR3: CASSMLGQLEETQYF
V: TRBV6-1; size: few; D: .; J: TRBJ2-2; DNA: TGTGCCAGTAACAGGGCCTCCGGGGAGCTGTTTTTT; CDR3: CASNRASGELFF
V: TRBV20-1; size: .; D: .; J: TRBJ2-1; DNA: TGCAGTGTTGAAAGCGCCAGCTCCTACAATGAGCAGTTCTTC; CDR3: CSVESASSYNEQFF
V: TRBV7-6; size: few; D: TRBD1; J: TRBJ2-7; DNA: TGTGCCAGCAGCTTGGCAGGGGGCTACTCCTACGAGCAGTACTTC; CDR3: CASSLAGGYSYEQYF
V: TRBV20-1; size: few; D: TRBD1; J: TRBJ2-5; DNA: TGCAGTGCTAGAGCAGGGGGCGCGGAGACCCAGTACTTC; CDR3: CSARAGGAETQYF
V: TRBV7-9; size: .; D: .; J: TRBJ1-3; DNA: TGTCCATGCGGGGTCTCTGGAAACACCATATATTTT; CDR3: CPCGVSGNTIYF
V: TRBV6-2/TRBV6-3; size: .; D: .; J: TRBJ1-6; DNA: TGTGCCAGCAGCTTGAAGTCGTCGAGGAATTCACCCCTCCACTTT; CDR3: CASSLKSSRNSPLHF
V: TRBV4-3; size: .; D: TRBD1; J: TRBJ1-2; DNA: TGCGCCAGCAGCCAAGATCTGACAGGGCAAGGCTACACCTTC; CDR3: CASSQDLTGQGYTF
V: TRBV6-2/TRBV6-3; size: .; D: TRBD1; J: TRBJ1-6; DNA: TGTGCCAGCACCGGGACAGGGGGTGTAGTTAATTCACCCCTCCACTTT; CDR3: CASTGTGGVVNSPLHF
V: TRBV7-9; size: .; D: .; J: TRBJ1-2; DNA: TGTGCCAGCAGCTCCGGCGCTCCCTATGGCTACACCTTC; CDR3: CASSSGAPYGYTF
V: TRBV7-2; size: .; D: .; J: TRBJ2-3; DNA: TGTGCCAGCAGCTTAGGGAATAGGGACACAGATACGCAGTATTTT; CDR3: CASSLGNRDTDTQYF
V: TRBV28; size: many; D: .; J: TRBJ2-7; DNA: TGTGCCAGCAGCCATTCCTACGAGCAGTACTTC; CDR3: CASSHSYEQYF
V: TRBV7-9; size: .; D: .; J: TRBJ1-1; DNA: TGTGCCAGCAGCTCTAGCTGGGGTGTGACTGAAGCTTTCTTT; CDR3: CASSSSWGVTEAFF
V: TRBV11-1; size: few; D: TRBD2; J: TRBJ2-2; DNA: TGTGCCAGCAGCTTAGGGCTAGCGGAGAACACCGGGGAGCTGTTTTTT; CDR3: CASSLGLAENTGELFF
V: TRBV5-1; size: .; D: .; J: TRBJ1-4; DNA: TGCGCCAGCGGAACCGGGACGGCAAATGAAAAACTGTTTTTT; CDR3: CASGTGTANEKLFF
V: TRBV7-2; size: .; D: .; J: TRBJ1-3; DNA: TGTGCCAGCAGCTTAGGGTGGTTGAGGGATAGAGGAAACACCATATATTTT; CDR3: CASSLGWLRDRGNTIYF
V: TRBV27; size: few; D: TRBD2; J: TRBJ2-7; DNA: TGTGCCAGCAGTTCACACGGACTAGCGGGCTCCTACGAGCAGTACTTC; CDR3: CASSSHGLAGSYEQYF
V: TRBV25-1; size: few; D: TRBD1; J: TRBJ2-2; DNA: TGTGCCAGCAGTGGGGACAGGGGGCGGCCCTACTACACCGGGGAGCTGTTTTTT; CDR3: CASSGDRGRPYYTGELFF
V: TRBV6-2/TRBV6-3; size: .; D: .; J: TRBJ2-5; DNA: TGTGCCAGCAGTTACTCTTTCCAGGGAAGGACCCAGTACTTC; CDR3: CASSYSFQGRTQYF
V: TRBV20-1; size: .; D: .; J: TRBJ2-2; DNA: TGCAGTGCTAGACCCGGGGCGTGGGCCACCGGGGAGCTGTTTTTT; CDR3: CSARPGAWATGELFF
V: TRBV30; size: .; D: TRBD1; J: TRBJ1-1; DNA: TGTGCCTGGAGTGGAGGGACAGGGGGAAAGTTGAACACTGAAGCTTTCTTT; CDR3: CAWSGGTGGKLNTEAFF
V: TRBV6-1; size: many; D: TRBD1; J: TRBJ2-7; DNA: TGTGCCAGCAGTGTGGGACAGCTCTACGAGCAGTACTTC; CDR3: CASSVGQLYEQYF